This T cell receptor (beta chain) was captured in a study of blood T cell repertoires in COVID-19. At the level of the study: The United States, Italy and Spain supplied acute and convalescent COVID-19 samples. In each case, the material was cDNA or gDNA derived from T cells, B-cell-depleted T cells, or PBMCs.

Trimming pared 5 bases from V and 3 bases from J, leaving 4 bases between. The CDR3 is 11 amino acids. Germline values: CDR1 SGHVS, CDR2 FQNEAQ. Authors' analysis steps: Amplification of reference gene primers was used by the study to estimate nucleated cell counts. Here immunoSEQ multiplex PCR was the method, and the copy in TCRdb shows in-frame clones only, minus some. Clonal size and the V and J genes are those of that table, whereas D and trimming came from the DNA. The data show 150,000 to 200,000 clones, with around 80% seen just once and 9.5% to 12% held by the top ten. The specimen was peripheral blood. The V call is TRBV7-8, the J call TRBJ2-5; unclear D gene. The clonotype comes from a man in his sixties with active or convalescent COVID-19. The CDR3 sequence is CASSPKETQYF. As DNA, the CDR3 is TGTGCCAGCAGCCCAAAAGAGACCCAGTACTTC.